Listed here are 26 T cell receptor beta chains from one sample, sequenced in a study of T-cell memory formation after mild COVID-19. Each CDR3 protein gets one entry after TCRdb re-called the 5' RACE reads with MiXCR. The data contain 550,000 to 700,000 distinct CDR3 sequences, about a sixth of them singletons. Material for sequencing was PBMCs or a T cell subset sorted from them (not recorded which). These receptors were taken from an adult woman who had mild COVID-19 (a few samples of this study predate the infection). Cell type and time point are not known.

The chain couples TRBV5-1 to TRBJ2-5; 10 bases agree with TRBD2. V shed 2 bases and J 2 bases; nucleotides not matched to a gene: 3. Germline V CDR1 and CDR2: SGHRS, YFSETQ. This CDR3 region has 15 residues. The DNA of the CDR3 is TGCGCCAGCAGCTTCAGCGGGAGGGTACAAGAGACCCAGTACTTC. Amino acid sequence: CASSFSGRVQETQYF.

The chain joins TRBV7-2 to TRBJ1-4; the D is unclear. CDR1 SGHTA and CDR2 FQGNSA come from the germline V gene. The CDR3 has 15 amino acids. Trimming shortened V by 5 bases and J by 8 bases, and 18 bases separated the two germline ends. Written as DNA, the CDR3 is TGTGCCAGCAGCCCCCAGGCGCGTTCCACAGAAAAACTGTTTTTT. Amino acids: CASSPQARSTEKLFF.

The rearrangement joins TRBV7-8 to TRBJ2-2; 9 bases are a match to TRBD2. This CDR3 is 17 amino acids long. V lost 3 bases, J lost 6 bases, and 11 bases stayed unmatched. CDR1 is SGHVS, CDR2 FQNEAQ, per germline. The CDR3 reads CASSFTRVAGVAGELFF. For the CDR3, the DNA is TGTGCCAGCAGCTTCACTCGGGTAGCGGGGGTGGCCGGGGAGCTGTTTTTT. The whole variable domain, filled in from reference TRBV7-8 and TRBJ2-2, reads GAGVSQSPRYKVAKRGQDVALRCDPISGHVSLFWYQQALGQGPEFLTYFQNEAQLDKSGLPSDRFFAERPEGSVSTLKIQRTQQEDSAVYLCASSFTRVAGVAGELFFGEGSRLTVL.

The CDR3 spells CASSAGTGVFHTGELFF. The DNA of the CDR3 is TGTGCCAGCAGCGCCGGTACAGGGGTTTTTCACACCGGGGAGCTGTTTTTT. The gene calls are TRBV6-2 or TRBV6-3 and TRBJ2-2; 7 bases match TRBD1. The trim removed 6 bases at V and 3 bases at J, leaving 13 bases unmatched. The CDR3 is 17 residues long. Germline CDR1 and CDR2: MNHEY and SVGEGT.

V is TRBV5-6 and J is TRBJ2-7; D may be TRBD2 (5 bases). The CDR3 runs to 14 residues. V was trimmed by 2 bases and J by 3 bases, leaving 12 bases between them. Germline V gene data show CDR1 as SGHDT and CDR2 as YYEEEE. CDR3 protein: CASSFGGIGYEQYF. The CDR3 DNA sequence: TGTGCCAGCAGCTTCGGAGGAATTGGCTACGAGCAGTACTTC.

This clonotype was seen a few times. This chain links TRBV9 with TRBJ1-1, with D tentatively TRBD1 (6 bases). The V end lost 5 bases, the J end lost 2 bases, and 16 bases lay between the germline ends. Germline CDR1 SGDLS, CDR2 YYNGEE. The CDR3 is 15 residues long. CDR3 sequence: CASSPVTGRNTEAFF. CDR3 coding DNA: TGTGCCAGCAGTCCCGTGACAGGTCGAAACACTGAAGCTTTCTTT.

The rearrangement links TRBV19 to TRBJ1-1; no clear D. This CDR3 comprises 15 residues. The germline V gene has CDR1 LNHDA and CDR2 SQIVND (reference sequence). V lost 6 bases and J lost 1, with 15 bases in between. In nucleotides, the CDR3 is TGTGCCAGTAGCCGGGCCTCTCCCGGGAACACTGAAGCTTTCTTT. Protein sequence: CASSRASPGNTEAFF.

This clonotype was counted only a few times. This chain uses TRBV3-1 with TRBJ2-3, with a possible D match to TRBD1 (5 bases). From germline, CDR1 is LGHDT and CDR2 YNNKEL (reference sequence). This CDR3 is 13 amino acids long. The V and J ends lost 10 bases and 2 bases respectively, with 13 bases between them. The CDR3 DNA is TGTGCCACCCAGGACACTAACACAGATACGCAGTATTTT. This translates into CATQDTNTDTQYF.

The chain employs TRBV7-3 and TRBJ2-2, with D perhaps matching TRBD1 (5 bases). The CDR3 extends over 14 amino acids. V was shortened by 6 bases and J by 6 bases, with 14 bases between the two germline ends. Germline CDR1 SGHTA, CDR2 FQGTGA. CDR3 DNA sequence: TGTGCCAGCAGTCAGCAGGGCGGTGCCGGGGAGCTGTTTTTT. It is translated as CASSQQGGAGELFF.

This clonotype occurred a few times. The chain links TRBV7-3 to TRBJ2-3, with 7 nucleotides matching TRBD2. Germline V CDR1 and CDR2: SGHTA, FQGTGA. This CDR3 has 16 residues. V gave up 3 bases and J gave up 5 bases; unmatched junction bases: 11. The CDR3 is CASSLMGGSIVDTQYF. In DNA form, the CDR3 reads TGTGCCAGCAGCTTGATGGGCGGGAGTATTGTAGATACGCAGTATTTT.

A few counts support this clonotype. The gene calls are TRBV12-3 or TRBV12-4 and TRBJ1-1; D possibly corresponds to TRBD1 (6 bases). The CDR3 consists of 15 residues. The germline V and J ends were trimmed by 4 bases and 6 bases, with 18 bases remaining between them. The CDR3 DNA follows: TGTGCCAGCAGTTCCCCTGGACAGAAATGGGCTGAAGCTTTCTTT. Its protein is CASSSPGQKWAEAFF.

This clonotype was recorded a few times. The chain combines TRBV27 with TRBJ2-7, with D tentatively TRBD2 (5 bases). CDR3 size: 15 residues. Per the germline V gene, CDR1 is MNHEY and CDR2 is SMNVEV (reference sequence). V gave up 8 bases and J gave up 0 bases, with 17 bases separating them. CDR3 residues: CASLTSRRSSYEQYF. CDR3 DNA: TGTGCCAGCCTAACGTCCAGGAGGAGCTCCTACGAGCAGTACTTC.

This clonotype was detected a few times. This chain uses TRBV29-1 with TRBJ1-1; D not resolved. The germline V gene encodes CDR1 SQVTM and CDR2 ANQGSEA. This CDR3 contains 12 residues. Trimming shortened V by 7 bases and J by 4 bases, and 13 bases separated the two germline ends. The CDR3, as DNA: TGCAGCGCCAAGGACGTAAGCACTGAAGCTTTCTTT. Protein: CSAKDVSTEAFF.

This clonotype was counted a few times. This chain connects TRBV15 to TRBJ1-5, with a weak D call TRBD1 (6 bases). V lost 0 bases and J lost 1, with 10 bases in between. This CDR3 has 16 residues. Per germline, CDR1 LNHNV and CDR2 YYDKDF (reference sequence). As DNA, the CDR3 is TGTGCCACCAGCAGAGAAGGGACACCAAGCAATCAGCCCCAGCATTTT. Its protein is CATSREGTPSNQPQHF.

In DNA form, the CDR3 reads TGTGCCAGCAGTTGGGCGAACACCGGGGAGCTGTTTTTT. This encodes CASSWANTGELFF. This chain links TRBV6-2 or TRBV6-3 with TRBJ2-2; D is undetermined. Trimming removed 4 bases at V and 0 bases at J, with 3 bases between. Germline lookup yields CDR1 MNHEY and CDR2 SVGEGT. The CDR3 totals 13 residues.

This clonotype was found a few times. The chain joins TRBV7-9 to TRBJ1-2, with D possibly being TRBD1 (6 bases). The CDR3 is 15 amino acids. V shed 1 base and J shed 0 bases, with 9 bases lying between them. The germline CDR1 and CDR2 sequences are SEHNR and FQNEAQ (reference sequence). The CDR3 DNA is TGTGCCAGCAGCTTAGGACAGGCGGCTAACTATGGCTACACCTTC. This encodes CASSLGQAANYGYTF.

This clonotype was detected a few times. The rearrangement joins TRBV5-4 to TRBJ1-4; tentatively, D is TRBD1 (5 bases). The CDR3 is made up of 14 amino acids. The V end lost 4 bases, the J end lost 4 bases, and 11 bases lay between the germline ends. Germline V gene lookup returns CDR1 SGHNT and CDR2 YYREEE (reference sequence). The CDR3 DNA reads as TGTGCCAGCAGCAGGGACGGACATAATGAAAAACTGTTTTTT. The encoded protein is CASSRDGHNEKLFF.

The V call is TRBV12-5, the J call TRBJ2-5; no clear D. CDR1 is LGHNT, CDR2 FRNRAP, per germline. Trimming pared 2 bases from V and 1 base from J, leaving 5 bases between. This CDR3 has 13 amino acids. As DNA, the CDR3 is TGTGCTAGTGGTTTGACACTCCAAGAGACCCAGTACTTC. Translated, it gives CASGLTLQETQYF.

The rearrangement uses TRBV19 and TRBJ2-3; weak D call: TRBD2 (6 bases). V was pared by 8 bases and J by 6 bases, with 12 bases between. Germline CDR1 is LNHDA and CDR2 is SQIVND (reference sequence). This CDR3 is built from 12 residues. CDR3 in DNA: TGTGCCAGTTGGGGCGGAGGGGATACGCAGTATTTT. Residues: CASWGGGDTQYF.

A few counts support this clonotype. This chain's CDR3 is CASRGDRAQPQHF. CDR3 DNA: TGTGCCAGCAGGGGGGACAGGGCTCAGCCCCAGCATTTT. The rearrangement uses TRBV7-8 and TRBJ1-5; 9 nucleotides agree with TRBD1. The CDR3 sequence is 13 residues long. Germline V gene sequence: CDR1 SGHVS, CDR2 FQNEAQ. V trimming: 6 bases; J trimming: 6 bases; junction bases outside the gene matches: 3.

The CDR3 sequence is CATSDTGTSGSYEQFF. As DNA, the CDR3 is TGTGCCACCAGTGATACCGGGACTAGCGGGAGCTATGAGCAGTTCTTC. V and J are TRBV24-1 and TRBJ2-1, with TRBD2 matching 14 bases. V dropped 3 bases and J dropped 8; count of bases not matched to a gene: 5. Germline assignment: CDR1 KGHDR and CDR2 SFDVKD. This CDR3 comprises 16 residues.

Ten or more counts support this clonotype. This chain joins TRBV12-3 or TRBV12-4 and TRBJ2-1, with D possibly matching TRBD2 (7 bases). This CDR3 comprises 15 residues. V was shortened by 3 bases and J by 9 bases, with 18 bases between the two germline ends. CDR3 in DNA: TGTGCCAGCAGTTTGAGGGGGGGTAGGTTGGGTGAGCAGTTCTTC. This translates into CASSLRGGRLGEQFF.

CDR3 DNA: TGTGCCAGCAGCTTAGTTACTAGCGGTCCCGTCTACGAGCAGTACTTC. This codes for CASSLVTSGPVYEQYF. The rearrangement uses TRBV7-9 and TRBJ2-7; 8 bases are a match to TRBD2. CDR1 and CDR2 (germline): SEHNR, FQNEAQ (reference sequence). V shed 1 base and J 3 bases; nucleotides not matched to a gene: 8. This CDR3 region has 16 residues.

The rearrangement links TRBV4-3 to TRBJ2-3; 11 bases line up with TRBD1. After removal of 0 bases from V and 5 bases from J, the junction contained 10 bases not matched to a gene. This CDR3 has 18 amino acids. Germline CDR1 LGHNA, CDR2 YSLEER. This CDR3 is CASSQDPNGQGAQDTQYF. CDR3 in DNA: TGCGCCAGCAGCCAAGATCCCAATGGACAGGGGGCACAAGATACGCAGTATTTT.

This clonotype was picked up a small number of times. The J gene is TRBJ2-7, the V gene TRBV12-3 or TRBV12-4, with a weak D call TRBD2 (5 bases). The V end was cut by 3 bases, the J end by 3 bases, with 18 bases between. CDR3 length: 16 residues. DNA of the CDR3: TGTGCCAGCAGTTTCACCCCCGTCCCACGGGGCTACGAGCAGTACTTC. This codes for CASSFTPVPRGYEQYF.

There are a few counts of this clonotype. The genes are TRBV9 and TRBJ2-4, with D perhaps given as TRBD1 or TRBD2 (5 bases each). V shed 3 bases and J shed 3 bases, with 19 bases lying between them. This CDR3 region has 17 residues. Germline CDR1 and CDR2: SGDLS and YYNGEE. CDR3 region: CASSDPRKGPNKNIQYF. Written as DNA, the CDR3 is TGTGCCAGCAGCGACCCTCGGAAGGGACCAAACAAAAACATTCAGTACTTC. Full variable domain (rest looked up from reference TRBV9 and TRBJ2-4): DSGVTQTPKHLITATGQRVTLRCSPRSGDLSVYWYQQSLDQGLQFLIQYYNGEERAKGNILERFSAQQFPDLHSELNLSSLELGDSALYFCASSDPRKGPNKNIQYFGAGTRLSVL.